This TCR beta chain was sequenced in a study of graft-versus-host responses after intestinal transplantation. Whole-study context: All recipients were given anti-thymocyte globulin induction, and tacrolimus and steroids were then administered for roughly three years. Broader study findings: Early after transplant, HvG declines were associated with peak levels of circulating GvH clones. Detected in recipient marrow were GvH clones, some of which were first observed in ileum or blood. Individuals carrying graft-donor T cell macrochimerism showed high graft-versus-host to host-versus-graft clonal ratios in allografts.

The germline V gene encodes CDR1 MNHEY and CDR2 SMNVEV (reference sequence). CDR3 size: 15 residues. V lost 4 bases, J lost 4 bases, and 3 bases stayed unmatched. The table came from immunoSEQ multiplex PCR; TCRdb's copy has only in-frame clones and leaves some out. This sample has about 94,000 clones; roughly 91% occur once, and the top ten carry around 0.49%. Worth noting for this clone: Its target is not known.

The input for sequencing was unstimulated CD8+ T cells sorted from spleen or lymph node cells, taken before intestinal transplant. The receptor's source is a human donor who received an intestinal transplant. The chain carries TRBV27 and TRBJ2-1; TRBD2 aligns across 11 bases. The CDR3 coding sequence is TGTGCCAGCAGTTCTGGACTAGCGGGTTACAATGAGCAGTTCTTC. It yields the protein CASSSGLAGYNEQFF.